This T cell receptor beta chain stems from a study of cytomegalovirus exposure and HLA in healthy donors. Primers included in the PCR were 60 Vbeta and 13 Jbeta primers. Profiled with immunoSEQ multiplex PCR; TCRdb holds only in-frame clones, not every one. The sample has roughly 200,000 clones; around 82% are singletons. V was shortened by 0 bases and J by 0 bases, with 6 bases between the two germline ends. Germline V gene lookup returns CDR1 MGHRA and CDR2 YSYEKL. The CDR3 is made up of 15 amino acids. Sample: PBMCs. The chain is built from TRBV4-1 and TRBJ2-1; D gene unclear. The receptor comes from a man aged 35-49 years in good health and CMV-seronegative. CDR3 in amino acids: CASSQDYSSYNEQFF. The CDR3 DNA is TGCGCCAGCAGCCAAGATTATAGCTCCTACAATGAGCAGTTCTTC.